This is a list of T cell receptor beta chains from one sample in a study of cytotoxic CD8 clonotypes in ibrutinib-treated CLL. Using immunoSEQ multiplex PCR, the repertoire was profiled, and TCRdb retains in-frame clones only, with some absent. In the table there are approximately 280,000 clones, around 69% of which are singletons. The sample consisted of PBMCs, taken at disease progression, from a patient treated with ibrutinib. The source of these receptors is a human donor with chronic lymphocytic leukemia. Each CDR3 is given with its conserved first and last residue. The order of the fields is clone size, V gene, J gene, D gene, CDR3 DNA, CDR3 protein. A D gene is named only where the DNA matches it firmly. Expanded clones get a size class; other rows say once, few or many, or leave the size out.

clone_size: once
v_call: TRBV6-5
j_call: TRBJ2-7
d_call: TRBD1
cdr3_nt: TGTGCCAGCAGTATAGCAGGGGGCAGATCCTACGAGCAGTACTTC
cdr3_aa: CASSIAGGRSYEQYF

clone_size: NA
v_call: TRBV5-6
j_call: TRBJ1-2
d_call: NA
cdr3_nt: TGTGCCAGCACCCTCGTAGTAGCGAGGATCGAAGGCTACACCTTC
cdr3_aa: CASTLVVARIEGYTF

clone_size: NA
v_call: TRBV5-1
j_call: TRBJ2-5
d_call: NA
cdr3_nt: TGCGCCAGCAGCTTGAATCCGACAGTTCAAGAGACCCAGTACTTC
cdr3_aa: CASSLNPTVQETQYF

clone_size: NA
v_call: TRBV28
j_call: TRBJ1-4
d_call: TRBD1
cdr3_nt: TGTGCCAGCAGTCCTCCGGGACAGGGTAGGGAAAAACTGTTTTTT
cdr3_aa: CASSPPGQGREKLFF

clone_size: NA
v_call: TRBV2
j_call: TRBJ2-1
d_call: TRBD1
cdr3_nt: TGTGCCTGGACAGGGGGGGTCTATGAGCAGTTCTTC
cdr3_aa: CAWTGGVYEQFF

clone_size: NA
v_call: TRBV5-3
j_call: TRBJ1-5
d_call: NA
cdr3_nt: TGTGCCAGAAAGTCCTCAACAGGGCAAATGAGGGGCAATCAGCCCCAGCATTTT
cdr3_aa: CARKSSTGQMRGNQPQHF

clone_size: NA
v_call: TRBV28
j_call: TRBJ2-7
d_call: NA
cdr3_nt: TGTGCCAGCAGTTTAAGTGGGCCATACGAGCAGTACTTC
cdr3_aa: CASSLSGPYEQYF

clone_size: NA
v_call: TRBV25-1
j_call: TRBJ2-1
d_call: NA
cdr3_nt: TGTGCCAGCAGTGAGAATGTCCGAGGGCAGTTCTTC
cdr3_aa: CASSENVRGQFF

clone_size: once
v_call: TRBV2
j_call: TRBJ2-1
d_call: TRBD1
cdr3_nt: TGTGCCAGCGGCACGGACAGGTCCTACAATGAGCAGTTCTTC
cdr3_aa: CASGTDRSYNEQFF

clone_size: NA
v_call: TRBV27
j_call: TRBJ2-7
d_call: TRBD2
cdr3_nt: TGTGCCAGCAGTACTAGCGGCCCCTACGAGCAGTACTTC
cdr3_aa: CASSTSGPYEQYF

clone_size: NA
v_call: TRBV9
j_call: TRBJ2-5
d_call: NA
cdr3_nt: TGTGCCAGCAGCGTAGGACCGCAAGAGACCCAGTACTTC
cdr3_aa: CASSVGPQETQYF

clone_size: NA
v_call: TRBV10-3
j_call: TRBJ1-1
d_call: NA
cdr3_nt: TGTGCCATCTTAGCCCGTGGGAACACTGAAGCTTTCTTT
cdr3_aa: CAILARGNTEAFF

clone_size: NA
v_call: TRBV9
j_call: TRBJ1-3
d_call: NA
cdr3_nt: TGTGCCAGCAGCGTCGGGAGGGACACCATATATTTT
cdr3_aa: CASSVGRDTIYF

clone_size: NA
v_call: TRBV11-2
j_call: TRBJ2-7
d_call: NA
cdr3_nt: TGTGCCAGCAGCTTGATCCGGGGAGACTCCTACGAGCAGTACTTC
cdr3_aa: CASSLIRGDSYEQYF

clone_size: NA
v_call: TRBV19
j_call: TRBJ1-2
d_call: TRBD1
cdr3_nt: TGTGCCAGTAGCGCGAAAACCACAGGGGGCGCAGGTGGCTACACCTTC
cdr3_aa: CASSAKTTGGAGGYTF

clone_size: NA
v_call: TRBV5-1
j_call: TRBJ2-3
d_call: NA
cdr3_nt: TGCGCCAGCAGACCAGACTTGGTCACGCAGTATTTT
cdr3_aa: CASRPDLVTQYF

clone_size: NA
v_call: TRBV19
j_call: TRBJ2-3
d_call: NA
cdr3_nt: TGTGCCAGTAGTTCTGACGGAGGTAATACAGATACGCAGTATTTT
cdr3_aa: CASSSDGGNTDTQYF

clone_size: NA
v_call: TRBV6-5
j_call: TRBJ2-1
d_call: NA
cdr3_nt: TGTGCCAGCAGTTACTCCGCGGGACAGTACAATGAGCAGTTCTTC
cdr3_aa: CASSYSAGQYNEQFF

clone_size: NA
v_call: TRBV7-8
j_call: TRBJ2-1
d_call: TRBD2
cdr3_nt: TGTGCCTGGAGCGGGGGGGCCGGATACAATGAGCAGTTCTTC
cdr3_aa: CAWSGGAGYNEQFF

clone_size: NA
v_call: TRBV5-5
j_call: TRBJ2-3
d_call: NA
cdr3_nt: TGTGCCAGCAGCTTGGGAGGGGTTGGGTCAGATACGCAGTATTTT
cdr3_aa: CASSLGGVGSDTQYF

clone_size: NA
v_call: TRBV4-1
j_call: TRBJ2-7
d_call: TRBD2
cdr3_nt: TGCGCCAGCAGCCAGGTGACTAGCCTACCTGGCGAGCAGTACTTC
cdr3_aa: CASSQVTSLPGEQYF

clone_size: NA
v_call: TRBV10-3
j_call: TRBJ2-3
d_call: NA
cdr3_nt: TGTGCCATCAGGGACAGCCTTAGCACAGATACGCAGTATTTT
cdr3_aa: CAIRDSLSTDTQYF

clone_size: few
v_call: TRBV29-1
j_call: TRBJ2-7
d_call: TRBD1
cdr3_nt: TGCAGCGTTACGGGACAGGGAGAAGAGCAGTACTTC
cdr3_aa: CSVTGQGEEQYF

clone_size: NA
v_call: TRBV5-4
j_call: TRBJ2-7
d_call: NA
cdr3_nt: TGTGCCAGCAGCTTCCGCGGCTTCGAGCAGTACTTC
cdr3_aa: CASSFRGFEQYF

clone_size: NA
v_call: TRBV11-2
j_call: TRBJ1-6
d_call: TRBD1
cdr3_nt: TGTGCCAGCAGCCTGGGACAGTATAATTCACCCCTCCACTTT
cdr3_aa: CASSLGQYNSPLHF

clone_size: NA
v_call: TRBV5-1
j_call: TRBJ2-1
d_call: TRBD2
cdr3_nt: TGCGCCAGCAGCCAAAATCGGGAGGGTGAGCAGTTCTTC
cdr3_aa: CASSQNREGEQFF

clone_size: NA
v_call: TRBV28
j_call: TRBJ1-2
d_call: TRBD1
cdr3_nt: TGTGCCAGCCGCGCGGGGTCACAGGGGAATGGCTACACCTTC
cdr3_aa: CASRAGSQGNGYTF

clone_size: NA
v_call: TRBV19
j_call: TRBJ2-1
d_call: TRBD2
cdr3_nt: TGTGCCAGTAGTATAGAGGCTAGCGGGTTCAATGAGCAGTTCTTC
cdr3_aa: CASSIEASGFNEQFF

clone_size: once
v_call: TRBV4-3
j_call: TRBJ2-3
d_call: NA
cdr3_nt: TGCGCCAGCAGCCAAGATCAGAGATTGTATACGCAGTATTTT
cdr3_aa: CASSQDQRLYTQYF

clone_size: NA
v_call: TRBV15
j_call: TRBJ2-7
d_call: TRBD1
cdr3_nt: TGTGCCACCGCATTAGGGACAGGGGGCGCCCCGACCTACGAGCAGTACTTC
cdr3_aa: CATALGTGGAPTYEQYF

clone_size: NA
v_call: TRBV10-2
j_call: TRBJ2-6
d_call: NA
cdr3_nt: TGCGCCAGCGGGCAGACTTCTGGGGCCAACGTCCTGACTTTC
cdr3_aa: CASGQTSGANVLTF

clone_size: NA
v_call: TRBV4-1
j_call: TRBJ1-3
d_call: NA
cdr3_nt: TGCGCCAGCAGTCAAGAAGGGAACAGCCGCTCTGGAAACACCATATATTTT
cdr3_aa: CASSQEGNSRSGNTIYF

clone_size: NA
v_call: TRBV2
j_call: TRBJ2-7
d_call: TRBD1
cdr3_nt: TGTGCCAGCTCGAAGGGACAGAACTACGAGCAGTACTTC
cdr3_aa: CASSKGQNYEQYF

clone_size: NA
v_call: TRBV9
j_call: TRBJ2-1
d_call: TRBD2
cdr3_nt: TGTGCCAGCAGCGTAGTAGATAGCGGGAGGTATGAGCAGTTCTTC
cdr3_aa: CASSVVDSGRYEQFF

clone_size: NA
v_call: TRBV7-9
j_call: TRBJ2-3
d_call: TRBD2
cdr3_nt: TGTGCCAGCAGCCCCTCTCGGGGGGGCACAGATACGCAGTATTTT
cdr3_aa: CASSPSRGGTDTQYF

clone_size: NA
v_call: TRBV18
j_call: TRBJ2-7
d_call: NA
cdr3_nt: TGTGCCAGCTCACCCGTCCTTCTCGACGAGCAGTACTTC
cdr3_aa: CASSPVLLDEQYF

clone_size: NA
v_call: TRBV5-1
j_call: TRBJ2-1
d_call: NA
cdr3_nt: TGCGCCAGCAGCCTGCCGGGCGGAGGCTCCTACAATGAGCAGTTCTTC
cdr3_aa: CASSLPGGGSYNEQFF

clone_size: few
v_call: TRBV5-4
j_call: TRBJ1-2
d_call: NA
cdr3_nt: TGTGCCAGCAGCCCGCGGACGGCTAACTATGGCTACACCTTC
cdr3_aa: CASSPRTANYGYTF

clone_size: NA
v_call: TRBV6-6
j_call: TRBJ1-1
d_call: NA
cdr3_nt: TGTGCCAGCAGTTACAGTGGCACCATGAACACTGAAGCTTTCTTT
cdr3_aa: CASSYSGTMNTEAFF

clone_size: once
v_call: TRBV7-2
j_call: TRBJ1-2
d_call: NA
cdr3_nt: TGTGCCAGCAGTCTAGTGGGGAGCCAGGGCTACACCTTC
cdr3_aa: CASSLVGSQGYTF